The 23 T cell receptor beta chains below all came from one sample that was sequenced in a study of blood T cell repertoires in COVID-19. The assay was immunoSEQ multiplex PCR, and TCRdb's table has in-frame clones only and misses some. The top ten clones hold 1.5% to 2% of a sample with some 140,000 clones, around 79% of them seen once. The specimen was peripheral blood. The receptor source for this set is a man of 80 years or more with acute or convalescent COVID-19.

The chain uses TRBV7-2 and TRBJ2-7, with TRBD2 matching over 8 bases. The CDR3 has 14 amino acids. Trimming cost V 5 bases and J 3 bases; bases outside gene matches: 6. The germline gives CDR1 SGHTA, CDR2 FQGNSA. In DNA, the CDR3 is TGTGCCAGCAGCCCCGGGAGGGTAGTCTACGAGCAGTACTTC. Its translation: CASSPGRVVYEQYF. The full variable domain, its missing parts supplied by reference TRBV7-2 and TRBJ2-7, is GAGVSQSPSNKVTEKGKDVELRCDPISGHTALYWYRQSLGQGLEFLIYFQGNSAPDKSGLPSDRFSAERTGGSVSTLTIQRTQQEDSAVYLCASSPGRVVYEQYFGPGTRLTVT.

In its sample, this clone was seen once. V and J are TRBV27 and TRBJ1-2, with D perhaps matching TRBD1 (6 bases). Germline loops: CDR1 MNHEY, CDR2 SMNVEV (reference sequence). V was shortened by 6 bases and J by 5 bases, with 16 bases between the two germline ends. The CDR3 consists of 14 residues. CDR3 coding DNA: TGTGCCAGCAGCTCCAGGGGTAGGCCTTATGGCTACACCTTC. It yields the protein CASSSRGRPYGYTF.

The V gene is TRBV9, the J gene TRBJ1-2; 8 nucleotides line up with TRBD1. The germline V gene has CDR1 SGDLS and CDR2 YYNGEE. This CDR3 region has 13 residues. Trimming cost V 0 bases and J 5 bases; bases outside gene matches: 0. The CDR3 is CASSVGTGYGYTF. The CDR3 coding sequence is TGTGCCAGCAGCGTAGGGACAGGGTATGGCTACACCTTC.

The chain has TRBV4-1 and TRBJ2-2, with a tentative D call TRBD2 (7 bases). Trimming took 4 bases from V and 3 from J, leaving 15 bases between them. Per the germline V gene, CDR1 is MGHRA and CDR2 is YSYEKL. This CDR3 has 16 residues. CDR3 residues: CASSPLGGRDTGELFF. The CDR3 nucleotides are TGCGCCAGCAGCCCCCTGGGGGGGCGGGACACCGGGGAGCTGTTTTTT.

Written as DNA, the CDR3 is TGTGCCAGCAGCAGGGACACCCTGAACACTGAAGCTTTCTTT. This sequence encodes CASSRDTLNTEAFF. V gene TRBV21-1 combines with J gene TRBJ1-1; the tabulated D call, TRBD1, remains unverified against the DNA. TRBV21-1 is noted as a pseudogene. The CDR3 contains 14 residues.

The chain uses TRBV7-8 and TRBJ2-5, with a weak D call TRBD2 (6 bases). The CDR3 is 13 residues long. The germline V gene encodes CDR1 SGHVS and CDR2 FQNEAQ. Trimming left V 3 bases short and J 3 bases short, with 8 bases between. CDR3 sequence reads: CASSFWGEETQYF. In DNA, the CDR3 is TGTGCCAGCAGCTTTTGGGGGGAAGAGACCCAGTACTTC.

J is TRBJ1-6 and V is TRBV7-3; D uncertain. V gave up 2 bases and J gave up 4 bases, with 15 bases separating them. CDR3 length: 17 amino acids. CDR1 is SGHTA, CDR2 FQGTGA, per germline. The CDR3 bases are TGTGCCAGCAGCTTACGTTCGGGAATCCCATATAATTCACCCCTCCACTTT. It yields the protein CASSLRSGIPYNSPLHF. Based on the CDR3 plus reference TRBV7-3 and TRBJ1-6, the full variable domain is GAGVSQTPSNKVTEKGKYVELRCDPISGHTALYWYRQSLGQGPEFLIYFQGTGAADDSGLPNDRFFAVRPEGSVSTLKIQRTERGDSAVYLCASSLRSGIPYNSPLHFGNGTRLTVT.

V and J are TRBV2 and TRBJ2-5; D remains ambiguous. CDR1 is SNHLY and CDR2 is FYNNEI in the germline V gene. The length of the CDR3 is 11 residues. V dropped 5 bases and J dropped 3 bases, with 4 bases sitting between them. Here the CDR3 DNA reads TGTGCCAGCAGTAGAGAAGAGACCCAGTACTTC. Residues: CASSREETQYF.

This clone turned up a few times. This chain uses TRBV18 with TRBJ2-5; TRBD1 is a possible D gene (5 bases). The CDR3 covers 15 residues. Trimming left V 0 bases short and J 1 base short, with 9 bases between. CDR1 and CDR2 (germline): KGHSH, LQKENI. CDR3 bases: TGTGCCAGCTCACCACCTCTAGACAGCCAAGAGACCCAGTACTTC. Its protein is CASSPPLDSQETQYF.

This clone appeared a few times. Here the CDR3 reads CASSPPTIQETQYF. For the CDR3, the DNA is TGTGCCAGCTCACCACCGACTATTCAAGAGACCCAGTACTTC. The rearrangement joins TRBV18 to TRBJ2-5; D might be TRBD2 (5 bases). The CDR3 consists of 14 residues. Per the germline V gene, CDR1 is KGHSH and CDR2 is LQKENI. V was cut by 0 bases and J by 2 bases, with 7 bases left in between.

The J gene is TRBJ2-5, the V gene TRBV29-1, with a tentative D call TRBD1 (5 bases). CDR1 and CDR2 from the germline V gene are SQVTM and ANQGSEA. The CDR3 extends over 13 amino acids. Trimming removed 5 bases at V and 4 bases at J, with 14 bases between. CDR3 sequence: CSVQGRRGETQYF. CDR3 in DNA: TGCAGCGTTCAGGGCAGGCGAGGAGAGACCCAGTACTTC.

This clone was recorded a few times. The chain employs TRBV11-2 and TRBJ2-5; possible D gene TRBD1, 6 bases. The V and J ends lost 3 bases and 9 bases respectively, with 14 bases between them. Germline-derived CDR1 and CDR2 are SGHAT and FQNNGV. This CDR3 is built from 13 residues. The CDR3 coding sequence is TGTGCCAGCAGCTTGGGGCAGGGGACGGCCCAGTACTTC. It translates to CASSLGQGTAQYF.

V usage is TRBV30 and J usage is TRBJ1-1; D gene unclear. The germline V gene has CDR1 GTSNPN and CDR2 SVGIG (reference sequence). V lost 0 bases, J lost 3 bases, and 8 bases lay in between. CDR3 length equals 13 residues. The CDR3 loop reads CAWSVMSDTEAFF. The CDR3 nucleotides are TGTGCCTGGAGTGTAATGTCGGACACTGAAGCTTTCTTT.

This chain connects TRBV2 to TRBJ1-1; 9 positions match TRBD1. Germline CDR1 is SNHLY and CDR2 is FYNNEI. The CDR3 consists of 13 residues. V lost 5 bases to trimming and J lost 3 bases; unmatched junction nucleotides: 1. DNA of the CDR3: TGTGCCAGCAGTTGGACAGGGGACACTGAAGCTTTCTTT. Its translation: CASSWTGDTEAFF.

This chain joins TRBV7-2 and TRBJ1-6, with 7 bases identical to TRBD1. This CDR3 has 14 amino acids. With 3 bases clipped from V and 9 bases from J, the junction kept 5 bases outside the gene matches. Germline values: CDR1 SGHTA, CDR2 FQGNSA. The CDR3 DNA is TGTGCCAGCAGCTTCTGGCAGGGGGGTTCACCCCTCCACTTT. Translating gives CASSFWQGGSPLHF.

V gene TRBV30 combines with J gene TRBJ2-3; 8 bases are shared with TRBD1. The CDR3 has 13 residues. V dropped 4 bases and J dropped 2; count of bases not matched to a gene: 2. Germline CDR1 is GTSNPN and CDR2 is SVGIG (reference sequence). CDR3 bases: TGTGCCTGGACAGGGGGCCCCACAGATACGCAGTATTTT. It encodes CAWTGGPTDTQYF.

The CDR3 sequence is CASRTGYFGEQYF. CDR3 nucleotides: TGCGCCAGTCGGACAGGGTATTTCGGCGAGCAGTACTTC. J is TRBJ2-7 and V is TRBV5-1; 8 nucleotides match TRBD1. V gave up 8 bases and J gave up 6 bases; unmatched junction bases: 10. CDR1 is SGHRS, CDR2 YFSETQ, per germline. The CDR3 spans 13 residues.

The chain carries TRBV6-5 and TRBJ1-3; D perhaps matches TRBD1 (5 bases). This CDR3 has 12 residues. V shed 6 bases and J shed 4 bases, with 7 bases lying between them. Germline V lookup: CDR1 MNHEY, CDR2 SVGAGI. CDR3 DNA sequence: TGTGCCAGCAGGACAGACGGAAACACCATATATTTT. This encodes CASRTDGNTIYF.

Details on this clone: In the same sample, other DNA sequences code for this CDR3. V gene TRBV4-1 combines with J gene TRBJ2-3; D not resolved. V lost 1 base, J lost 0 bases, and 8 bases lay in between. The CDR3 is 15 residues long. Germline CDR1 is MGHRA and CDR2 is YSYEKL. The CDR3 spells CASSQAVRSTDTQYF. In nucleotides, the CDR3 is TGCGCCAGCAGCCAAGCCGTCAGAAGCACAGATACGCAGTATTTT.

This rearrangement joins TRBV6-1 to TRBJ2-5; TRBD2 matches 15 bases. This CDR3 has 16 amino acids. V shed 1 base and J 5 bases; nucleotides not matched to a gene: 2. Germline CDR1 and CDR2: MNHNS and SASEGT. CDR3 bases: TGTGCCAGCAGTGAAGTAGGACTAGCGGGGGGGGAGACCCAGTACTTC. Amino acids: CASSEVGLAGGETQYF.

The chain recombines TRBV7-8 with TRBJ1-5; D is unclear. The CDR3 runs 16 residues. Germline CDR1 is SGHVS and CDR2 is FQNEAQ. Trimming took 1 base from V and 2 from J, leaving 12 bases between them. The CDR3 DNA follows: TGTGCCAGCAGCTTAGGAGAGGGAAGAGGCAATCAGCCCCAGCATTTT. Translation gives CASSLGEGRGNQPQHF.

This chain uses TRBV11-3 with TRBJ2-7; 7 nucleotides agree with TRBD2. The CDR3 contains 15 residues. The germline V gene has CDR1 SGHNT and CDR2 YENEEA. V was clipped by 6 bases and J by 0 bases; unmatched bases: 8. CDR3: CASSQWGGSSYEQYF. DNA for the CDR3: TGTGCCAGCAGTCAGTGGGGGGGGAGCTCCTACGAGCAGTACTTC.

The J gene is TRBJ1-5, the V gene TRBV15; perhaps TRBD1 as D (6 bases). Germline V gives CDR1 LNHNV, CDR2 YYDKDF (reference sequence). The CDR3 runs 15 residues. V was clipped by 2 bases and J by 7 bases, with 15 bases between them. CDR3 bases: TGTGCCACCAGCAGACCTACAGGGCAAGGACAGCCCCAGCATTTT. As protein: CATSRPTGQGQPQHF.